The present entry profiles one T cell receptor (beta chain) with its context. This specimen comes from a study of technical replicates of blood from several donors. The table came from immunoSEQ multiplex PCR; TCRdb's copy has only in-frame clones and leaves some out. The data hold tens of thousands of clones, with just under 95% observed a single time. This CDR3 has 13 amino acids. The germline V gene has CDR1 SQVTM and CDR2 ANQGSEA. The V gene lost 7 bases and the J gene lost 3 bases, with 13 bases spanning the gap. The sample was T cells isolated from PBMCs. V usage is TRBV29-1 and J usage is TRBJ1-3; D perhaps matches TRBD1 (6 bases). This receptor was identified in a human donor in good health. In DNA, the CDR3 is TGCAGCGCCCAGGGGCTTTATGGAAACACCATATATTTT. Its translation: CSAQGLYGNTIYF.